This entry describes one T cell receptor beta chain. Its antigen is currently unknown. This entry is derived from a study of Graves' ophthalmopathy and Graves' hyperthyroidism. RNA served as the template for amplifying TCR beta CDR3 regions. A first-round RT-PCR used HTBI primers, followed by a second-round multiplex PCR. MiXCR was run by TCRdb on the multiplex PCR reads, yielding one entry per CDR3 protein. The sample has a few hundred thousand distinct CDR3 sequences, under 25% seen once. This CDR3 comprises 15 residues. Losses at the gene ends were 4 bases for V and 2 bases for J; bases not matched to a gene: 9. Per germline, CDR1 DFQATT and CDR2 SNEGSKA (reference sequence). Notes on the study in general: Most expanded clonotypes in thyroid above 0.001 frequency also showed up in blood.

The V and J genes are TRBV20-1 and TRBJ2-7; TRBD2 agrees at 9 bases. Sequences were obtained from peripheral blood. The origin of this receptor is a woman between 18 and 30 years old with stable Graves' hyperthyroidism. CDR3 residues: CSAILLAGITYEQYF. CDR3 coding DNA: TGCAGTGCTATTTTACTAGCGGGTATCACCTACGAGCAGTACTTC.